These T cell receptor beta chains were read from a single sample in a study of shared clonotypes between healthy human individuals. Clones were read by immunoSEQ multiplex PCR, and TCRdb kept only the in-frame ones, dropping some. The table records about 2.3 million clones, 92% of them present only once. Sequenced material: naive CD4+ T cells from PBMCs. The receptor set was obtained from a man younger than 35 in good health. Some clones in this sample may be carry-over from other donors' samples. Both conserved end residues are trimmed from each CDR3.

J gene: TRBJ2-7
V gene: TRBV5-1
CDR3 protein: ASSLGSGIYEQY

J gene: TRBJ2-5
V gene: TRBV28
CDR3 protein: ASSFRGAGQETQY

J gene: TRBJ2-1
V gene: TRBV5-4
CDR3 protein: ASSSLQTSGNNEQF

J gene: TRBJ1-1
V gene: TRBV13
CDR3 protein: ASSLDGGAEAF

J gene: TRBJ2-3
V gene: TRBV29-1
CDR3 protein: SVSTLAGETQY

J gene: TRBJ2-3
V gene: TRBV7-9
CDR3 protein: ASSPKEYTQY

J gene: TRBJ2-4
V gene: TRBV28
CDR3 protein: ASSPWDTVAKNIQY

J gene: TRBJ2-2
V gene: TRBV5-1
CDR3 protein: ASSREGANTGELF

J gene: TRBJ2-3
V gene: TRBV7-2
CDR3 protein: ASSLALNRVTDTQY

J gene: TRBJ2-6
V gene: TRBV5-1
CDR3 protein: ASSVDPGPSGANVLT